Listed below are T cell receptor beta chains from one sample, sequenced in a study of persistence of HIV-infected CD4 T cells. Generated by immunoSEQ multiplex PCR, the TCRdb table keeps only in-frame clones and is missing some. The sample lists roughly 35,000 clones, 82% seen once, with more than 0.9% in the top ten. Which antigens these TCRs recognize remains unknown. The source material was cultured CD4+ T cells from PBMCs, sampled from a patient who received antiretroviral therapy. The receptors here all came from an adult with HIV. The donor label of this sample is uncertain. The CDR3 runs from the conserved cysteine through the conserved F or W. The D gene is left open where the match is weak. A row's size may be missing; if present it is once, few, many or a size class.

>TRBV10-3|TRBJ1-2|once|.
TGTGCCATCAGTGGGACGGCCTATGGCTACACCTTC
CAISGTAYGYTF
>TRBV12-3/TRBV12-4|TRBJ1-5|once|TRBD1
TGTGCCAGCTCACAGGGGCGCGGTCAGCCCCAGCATTTT
CASSQGRGQPQHF
>TRBV5-1|TRBJ1-2|.|TRBD1
TGCGCCAGCAGCGAGACAGGGGTCTCGAACTATGGCTACACCTTC
CASSETGVSNYGYTF
>TRBV5-1|TRBJ2-2|.|.
TGCGCCAGCAGCCCCCTTGGTGGGCCGGACACCGGGGAGCTGTTTTTT
CASSPLGGPDTGELFF
>TRBV24-1|TRBJ2-1|.|.
TGTGCCACCAGTGAACGACACGGGAATGAGCAGTTCTTC
CATSERHGNEQFF
>TRBV27|TRBJ1-5|.|TRBD1
TGTGCCAGCAGTTTATCCACAGGGGGGTATCAGCCCCAGCATTTT
CASSLSTGGYQPQHF
>TRBV19|TRBJ2-3|.|.
TGTGCCAGTAGTATTAGGCTAGCAGATACGCAGTATTTT
CASSIRLADTQYF
>TRBV7-8|TRBJ1-5|.|.
TGTGCCAGCAGCTCAGATCAGGAGCAGCCCCAGCATTTT
CASSSDQEQPQHF
>TRBV30|TRBJ1-5|.|.
TGTGCCTGGAGGGAAACAGGGTTCAATCAGCCCCAGCATTTT
CAWRETGFNQPQHF
>TRBV9|TRBJ2-2|.|.
TGTGCCAGCAGCGAGAGGTCGGGGGCCTACACCGGGGAGCTGTTTTTT
CASSERSGAYTGELFF
>TRBV30|TRBJ1-2|.|.
TGTGCCTGGAGTGCCGGGAACCATGGCTACACCTTC
CAWSAGNHGYTF
>TRBV10-3|TRBJ2-1|.|TRBD2
TGTGCCATCAGTCCAGGACTAGCCAGATCCTACAATGAGCAGTTCTTC
CAISPGLARSYNEQFF
>TRBV10-1|TRBJ2-5|once|TRBD1
TGCGCCAGCATCGCTAGGACAGGGCCTTTTTGGGAGACCCAGTACTTC
CASIARTGPFWETQYF